The next 3 T cell receptor beta chains were all read from a single sample in a study of blood T cell repertoires in COVID-19. Sequenced by immunoSEQ multiplex PCR; TCRdb stores in-frame clones only, minus some. The sample shows about 180,000 clones, 80% to 90% of them seen only once. Sequencing was carried out using peripheral blood. The receptors originated from a man over 45 with active or convalescent COVID-19.

In this sample, this clone turned up once. V and J are TRBV7-2 and TRBJ2-5; 9 bases match TRBD2. Germline V gives CDR1 SGHTA, CDR2 FQGNSA. CDR3 size: 16 residues. The V segment lost 2 bases and the J segment 3 bases; nucleotides outside the gene matches: 7. CDR3 coding DNA: TGTGCCAGCAGCTTATCCCCGACTAGCGGCGAAGAGACCCAGTACTTC. It yields the protein CASSLSPTSGEETQYF.

This chain joins TRBV28 and TRBJ2-2; TRBD2 is a possible D gene (6 bases). Germline CDR1 reads MDHEN; CDR2 reads SYDVKM. This CDR3 has 14 residues. The V end was cut by 7 bases, the J end by 4 bases, with 13 bases between. The CDR3 is CASTLGGSTGELFF. The DNA of the CDR3 is TGTGCCAGCACACTGGGGGGAAGCACCGGGGAGCTGTTTTTT.

V and J are TRBV7-9 and TRBJ1-2; D not resolved. The V end lost 3 bases, the J end lost 3 bases, and 8 bases lay between the germline ends. Germline loops: CDR1 SEHNR, CDR2 FQNEAQ (reference sequence). The CDR3 spans 13 residues. The CDR3 DNA reads as TGTGCCAGCAGCTTGAGCACGGACTATGGCTACACCTTC. Protein: CASSLSTDYGYTF.